This record covers a single T cell receptor (beta chain). The J segment lost 7 bases and the V segment lost 5 bases, leaving 8 bases of the junction unmatched. The CDR3 extends over 15 amino acids. Germline V gene lookup returns CDR1 LNHDA and CDR2 SQIVND (reference sequence). The sample originates from a study of blood T cell repertoires in COVID-19. Study information: Samples representing acute and convalescent COVID-19 were sourced from the United States, Italy and Spain. T cells, B-cell-depleted T cells, or PBMCs provided the cDNA or gDNA that served as material.

The authors' processing: Amplified reference gene primers provided the basis for estimating nucleated cell counts. Here immunoSEQ multiplex PCR was the method, and the copy in TCRdb shows in-frame clones only, minus some. V and J calls and clone size follow that table, whereas D and trimming were derived from the DNA. The repertoire has about 400,000 clones, 85% to 90% of them found once; the top ten carry 4% to 4.5%. The J gene is TRBJ1-6, the V gene TRBV19; the match to TRBD1 covers 7 bases. The receptor was derived from a young woman with acute or convalescent COVID-19. The sequenced sample was peripheral blood. CDR3 nucleotide sequence: TGTGCCAGTAGTGGAACAGGGGTAGGGAATTCACCCCTCCACTTT. It encodes CASSGTGVGNSPLHF.